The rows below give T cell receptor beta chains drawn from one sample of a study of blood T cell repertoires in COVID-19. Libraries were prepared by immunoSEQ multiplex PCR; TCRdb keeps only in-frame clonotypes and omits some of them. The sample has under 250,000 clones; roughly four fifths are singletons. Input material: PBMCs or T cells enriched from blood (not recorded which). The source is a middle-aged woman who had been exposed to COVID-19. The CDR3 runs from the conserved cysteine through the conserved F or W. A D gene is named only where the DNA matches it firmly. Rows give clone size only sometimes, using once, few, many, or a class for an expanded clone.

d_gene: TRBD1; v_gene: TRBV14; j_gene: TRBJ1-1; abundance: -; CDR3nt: TGTGCCAGCAGCCAAGTTGGACAGGGCCGATACACTGAAGCTTTCTTT; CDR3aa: CASSQVGQGRYTEAFF
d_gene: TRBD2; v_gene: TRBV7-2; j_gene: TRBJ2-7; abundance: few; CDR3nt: TGTGCCAGCAGCGGAGACCGGGGGGAAACCTACGAGCAGTACTTC; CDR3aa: CASSGDRGETYEQYF
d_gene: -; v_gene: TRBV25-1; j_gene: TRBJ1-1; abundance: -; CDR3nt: TGTGCCAGCAGGGACCGGGGTGCCATTTACACTGAAGCTTTCTTT; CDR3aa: CASRDRGAIYTEAFF
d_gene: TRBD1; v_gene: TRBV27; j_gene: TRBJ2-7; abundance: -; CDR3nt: TGTGCCAGCAGAAAACAGGGGGCCCACGAGCAGTACTTC; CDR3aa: CASRKQGAHEQYF
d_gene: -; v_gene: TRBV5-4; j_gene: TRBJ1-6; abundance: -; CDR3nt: TGTGCCAGCAGCCCGACAGCCTCCTCCCCCCTCCACTTT; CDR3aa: CASSPTASSPLHF
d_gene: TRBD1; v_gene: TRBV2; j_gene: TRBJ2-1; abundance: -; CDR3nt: TGTGCCAGCAGTCAGATGGGACAGGCGGATGAGCAGTTCTTC; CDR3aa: CASSQMGQADEQFF
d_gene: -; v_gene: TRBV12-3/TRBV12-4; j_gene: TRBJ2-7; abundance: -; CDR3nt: TGTGCCAGCAGTTCAGGGGTGGTGGGTCAGTACTTC; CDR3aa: CASSSGVVGQYF
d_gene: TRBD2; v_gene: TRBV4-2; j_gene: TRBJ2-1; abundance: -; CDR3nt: TGTGCCAGCAGCCATGAGGCTAGCGGGGACAATGAGCAGTTCTTC; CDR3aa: CASSHEASGDNEQFF
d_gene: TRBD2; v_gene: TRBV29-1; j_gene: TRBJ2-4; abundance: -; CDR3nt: TGCAGCGTTGCTTCTGCGGGGGAGAACATTCAGTACTTC; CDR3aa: CSVASAGENIQYF
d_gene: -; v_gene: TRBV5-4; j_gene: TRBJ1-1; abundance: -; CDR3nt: TGTGCCAGCCAAACAAGGGGAGGGGACCCTGAAGCTTTCTTT; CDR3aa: CASQTRGGDPEAFF
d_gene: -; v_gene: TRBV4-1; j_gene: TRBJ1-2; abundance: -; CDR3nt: TGCGCCAGCAGCCAACACTTGGGAGGCAGCTCCTATGGCTACACCTTC; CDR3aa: CASSQHLGGSSYGYTF
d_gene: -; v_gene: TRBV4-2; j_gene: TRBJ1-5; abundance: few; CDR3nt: TGTGCCAGCAGCTCGCCAGAACGGGAGGAGCCCCAGCATTTT; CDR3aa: CASSSPEREEPQHF
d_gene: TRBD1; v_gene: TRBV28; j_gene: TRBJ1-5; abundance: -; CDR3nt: TGTGCCAGCAGTTTGAAGAGGGGGCCCCCCAATCAGCCCCAGCATTTT; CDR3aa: CASSLKRGPPNQPQHF
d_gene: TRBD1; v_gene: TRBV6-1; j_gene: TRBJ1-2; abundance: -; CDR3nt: TGTGCCAGCAGTGAGGCAGGGGGCTATGGCTACACCTTC; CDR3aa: CASSEAGGYGYTF
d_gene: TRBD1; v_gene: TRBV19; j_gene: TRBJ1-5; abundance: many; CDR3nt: TGTGCCAGTAGTATAGTCGGACAGGGTGATCAGCCCCAGCATTTT; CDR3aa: CASSIVGQGDQPQHF
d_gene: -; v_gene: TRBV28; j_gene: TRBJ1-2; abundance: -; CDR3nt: TGTGCCAGCAGTTCGGCAGGGCTAGCGTATGGCTACACCTTC; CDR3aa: CASSSAGLAYGYTF
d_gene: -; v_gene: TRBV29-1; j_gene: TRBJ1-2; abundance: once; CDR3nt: TGCAGCGTTGGGAACCAGCGAGGGCGGGACTCGCCGAGCGGCTACACCTTC; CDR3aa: CSVGNQRGRDSPSGYTF
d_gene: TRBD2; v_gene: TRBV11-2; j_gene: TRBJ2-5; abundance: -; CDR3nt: TGTGCCAGCAGCCGGGGACTAGCGGGGCCCCAAGAGACCCAGTACTTC; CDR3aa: CASSRGLAGPQETQYF
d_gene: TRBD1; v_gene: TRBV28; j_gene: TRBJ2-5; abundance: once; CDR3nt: TGTGCCAGCCACGTGACAGGGGGCTTAGAGACCCAGTACTTC; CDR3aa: CASHVTGGLETQYF
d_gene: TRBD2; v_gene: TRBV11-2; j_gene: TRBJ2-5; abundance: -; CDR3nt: TGTGCCAGCAGCGAACCCACTAGCGGCAAAGAGACCCAGTACTTC; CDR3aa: CASSEPTSGKETQYF
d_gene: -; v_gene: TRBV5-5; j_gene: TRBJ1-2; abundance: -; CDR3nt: TGTGCCAGCAGCTTGGACAGGTACTATGGCTACACCTTC; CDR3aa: CASSLDRYYGYTF
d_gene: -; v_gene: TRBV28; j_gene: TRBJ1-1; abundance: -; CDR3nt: TGTGCCAGCAGTTTCAGCGGGACTGAAGCTTTCTTT; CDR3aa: CASSFSGTEAFF